Only a few counts were recorded for the clone carrying this TCR beta chain. The antigen is unknown. This sample is drawn from a study of T cell responses to AZD1222 COVID-19 vaccine. Study-level background: Second-dose timings of about 4 or about 12 weeks were pooled. Study-level findings and limits: White British ancestry dominated among donors, who included more females, and clonal diversity was possibly underestimated. Repertoires were obtained only post-peak T cell response.

Sequencing used immunoSEQ multiplex PCR; TCRdb keeps in-frame clones, though not all of them. The table shows about 100,000 clones, with roughly 91% occurring only once. CDR1 is SGDLS and CDR2 is YYNGEE in the germline V gene. With V trimmed by 5 bases and J by 3 bases, 7 bases remained unmatched. This CDR3 spans 15 amino acids. The sequencing used peripheral blood, collected on day 0 of AZD1222 vaccination. V gene TRBV9 combines with J gene TRBJ2-7; 11 bases are a match to TRBD1. This receptor was identified in an adult in good health. Here the CDR3 reads CASSAGTGGGYEQYF. The CDR3 DNA follows: TGTGCCAGCAGTGCCGGGACAGGGGGTGGCTACGAGCAGTACTTC. Complete variable domain (other parts from reference TRBV9 and TRBJ2-7): DSGVTQTPKHLITATGQRVTLRCSPRSGDLSVYWYQQSLDQGLQFLIQYYNGEERAKGNILERFSAQQFPDLHSELNLSSLELGDSALYFCASSAGTGGGYEQYFGPGTRLTVT.